Here is one T cell receptor beta chain with its context. In the original processing: Estimation of nucleated cell counts relied on the amplification of reference gene primers. Repertoires were generated with immunoSEQ multiplex PCR, while TCRdb's copy carries only in-frame clones and drops some. The D gene and trimming were derived from the DNA, and the V and J assignments and clone size from that table. The data contain around 100,000 clones, approximately 80% of them seen just once; the ten biggest clones take up 24%. The data are from a study of blood T cell repertoires in COVID-19. The wider study: Some COVID-19 samples were acute and others convalescent; all came from the United States, Italy and Spain. In each case, the material was cDNA or gDNA derived from T cells, B-cell-depleted T cells, or PBMCs.

The CDR3 has 13 amino acids. The trim removed 7 bases at V and 4 bases at J, leaving 8 bases unmatched. Germline CDR1 and CDR2: SQVTM and ANQGSEA. V usage is TRBV29-1 and J usage is TRBJ1-2; 8 bases match TRBD1. The source of this sequence is a human donor in a cohort sampled during active COVID-19. The sequenced sample consisted of peripheral blood. CDR3 region: CSAPGQVGYGYTF. CDR3 bases: TGCAGCGCCCCGGGACAGGTCGGCTATGGCTACACCTTC. The variable domain in full, completed from reference TRBV29-1 and TRBJ1-2, reads SAVISQKPSRDICQRGTSLTIQCQVDSQVTMMFWYRQQPGQSLTLIATANQGSEATYESGFVIDKFPISRPNLTFSTLTVSNMSPEDSSIYLCSAPGQVGYGYTFGSGTRLTVV.